The TCR beta chain described here comes from a study of CD8+ T cells in alopecia areata. RNA was isolated and reverse transcribed to cDNA, the sequencing template. The data were produced by immunoSEQ multiplex PCR, yet TCRdb's version contains in-frame clones alone and is incomplete. The repertoire consists of about 94,000 clones, with 60% to 80% occurring once and the leading ten covering around 16%. As for treatment: oral pan-JAK inhibitor, 5-10 mg twice daily. Between the trimmed V and J ends, which lost 6 bases and 5 bases, there was a span of 10 bases. The V gene's germline CDR1 is MNHEY and CDR2 SMNVEV (reference sequence). The CDR3 spans 12 residues.

The rearrangement uses TRBV27 and TRBJ1-2; tentative D call: TRBD1 (5 bases). The TCR comes from a human donor with alopecia areata. The sequences come from CD8+ T cells sorted from blood, collected at approximately week 42, from a patient treated with tofacitinib. Here the CDR3 reads CASSGAGYGYTF. The CDR3 DNA reads TGTGCCAGCAGCGGTGCAGGGTATGGCTACACCTTC.